The 24 T cell receptor beta chains listed next were all sequenced from one sample in a study of shared clonotypes between healthy human individuals. The protocol was immunoSEQ multiplex PCR, while the TCRdb copy is restricted to in-frame clones and leaves out a portion. The sample records some 200,000 clones, roughly 93% being singletons. Material for sequencing was naive CD4+ T cells sorted from blood. Described subset: CD45RA+ positively selected. These TCRs come from a woman aged 25-40 years in good health.

The chain carries TRBV27 and TRBJ2-5; D could derive from TRBD1 or TRBD2 (5 bases each). The J call may be mistaken, given a closer DNA end match to TRBJ2-7. The V gene's germline CDR1 is MNHEY and CDR2 SMNVEV (reference sequence). The CDR3 has 14 amino acids. CDR3 amino acids: CASSPRRDHYEQYF. As DNA, the CDR3 is TGTGCCAGCAGCCCCCGCAGGGACCACTACGAGCAGTACTTC.

The chain recombines TRBV7-9 with TRBJ2-7, with D hard to call. Germline-derived CDR1 and CDR2 are SEHNR and FQNEAQ (reference sequence). V was cut by 1 base and J by 0 bases, with 13 bases left in between. The CDR3 has 16 residues. CDR3 residues: CASSLVAGPSSYEQYF. The CDR3 nucleotides are TGTGCCAGCAGCTTAGTGGCAGGACCCAGCTCCTACGAGCAGTACTTC.

This rearrangement joins TRBV27 to TRBJ1-4, with D perhaps matching TRBD1 (5 bases). Trimming cost V 3 bases and J 3 bases, with 8 bases left between them. CDR1 and CDR2 from the germline V gene are MNHEY and SMNVEV (reference sequence). The CDR3 extends over 14 amino acids. CDR3 amino acids: CASSFQGSNEKLFF. The CDR3 nucleotides read TGTGCCAGCAGTTTCCAGGGATCTAATGAAAAACTGTTTTTT. Complete variable domain (other parts from reference TRBV27 and TRBJ1-4): EAQVTQNPRYLITVTGKKLTVTCSQNMNHEYMSWYRQDPGLGLRQIYYSMNVEVTDKGDVPEGYKVSRKEKRNFPLILESPSPNQTSLYFCASSFQGSNEKLFFGSGTQLSVL.

This sequence joins TRBV6-1 and TRBJ1-5; D is unresolved. The CDR3 loop spans 13 amino acids. Germline CDR1 MNHNS, CDR2 SASEGT. Trimming removed 3 bases at V and 9 bases at J, with 12 bases between. As DNA, the CDR3 is TGTGCCAGCAGTGAGGTCAGGTGGGGGCCCCAGCATTTT. Protein sequence: CASSEVRWGPQHF.

This chain joins TRBV18 and TRBJ2-5; 13 nucleotides line up with TRBD2. The J call may be incorrect, as the DNA end agrees better with TRBJ2-7. This CDR3 contains 16 residues. Per the germline V gene, CDR1 is KGHSH and CDR2 is LQKENI. CDR3 region: CASSPPGLAGIYEQYF. The CDR3 DNA follows: TGTGCCAGCTCACCACCGGGACTAGCGGGAATCTACGAGCAGTACTTC.

The rearrangement links TRBV7-9 to TRBJ1-1; no reliable D call. The V end was cut by 8 bases, the J end by 6 bases, with 13 bases between. The CDR3 length is 12 residues. Germline CDR1 reads SEHNR; CDR2 reads FQNEAQ (reference sequence). CDR3 region: CASAPLGSEAFF. The CDR3 nucleotides read TGTGCCAGCGCCCCCTTGGGGTCTGAAGCTTTCTTT.

The count of this clone is one. The V and J genes are TRBV5-1 and TRBJ2-5, with 8 bases matching TRBD2. V trimming: 0 bases; J trimming: 1 base; junction bases outside the gene matches: 5. Germline values: CDR1 SGHRS, CDR2 YFSETQ. The CDR3 has 16 amino acids. The CDR3 region is CASSLASGPGQETQYF. In DNA, the CDR3 is TGCGCCAGCAGCTTGGCTAGCGGGCCCGGCCAAGAGACCCAGTACTTC.

This clone was found once. For the CDR3, the DNA is TGCGCCAGCAGCCAACGGGATGTGTCCAGGGAGCAGTACTTC. Translation gives CASSQRDVSREQYF. This chain connects TRBV5-1 to TRBJ2-7; D is possibly TRBD2 (5 bases). The CDR3 has 14 amino acids. The ends were cut back, 4 bases at V and 7 bases at J, with 18 bases in the middle. Germline-derived CDR1 and CDR2 are SGHRS and YFSETQ.

This clone was found once. Compared with germline, one end of the junction differs, possibly owing to a read error. Other nucleotide sequences in the sample specify the same CDR3. The chain carries TRBV28 and TRBJ1-5, with D possibly being TRBD1 (5 bases). Germline V CDR1 and CDR2: MDHEN, SYDVKM. This CDR3 has 13 amino acids. The CDR3 region is CASSRDSNQPQHF. Written as DNA, the CDR3 is TGCGCCAGCAGTAGGGACAGCAATCAGCCCCAGCATTTT.

The chain has TRBV19 and TRBJ2-7; D remains unclear. CDR3 length: 15 amino acids. The V gene's germline CDR1 is LNHDA and CDR2 SQIVND (reference sequence). Trimming removed 4 bases from V and 1 base from J, with 14 bases in between. The CDR3 sequence is CASSKFSAGSYEQYF. The CDR3 DNA sequence: TGTGCCAGTAGTAAATTTTCGGCTGGGTCCTACGAGCAGTACTTC.

V and J are TRBV29-1 and TRBJ2-1; TRBD2 agrees at 13 bases. This CDR3 comprises 15 residues. The germline CDR1 and CDR2 sequences are SQVTM and ANQGSEA. After removal of 7 bases from V and 7 bases from J, the junction contained 10 bases not matched to a gene. The CDR3 region has the DNA TGCAGCGCGTCACGTCGGACTAGCGGGAGTAATGAGCAGTTCTTC. As protein: CSASRRTSGSNEQFF.

The chain carries TRBV5-1 and TRBJ1-1; a weak D match, TRBD1 (6 bases). Germline V CDR1 and CDR2: SGHRS, YFSETQ. The CDR3 runs to 14 residues. With 2 bases removed from V and 6 bases from J, the gap between germline ends came to 14 bases. The CDR3 spells CASSFVSGAAEAFF. DNA for the CDR3: TGCGCCAGCAGCTTTGTCTCGGGGGCTGCTGAAGCTTTCTTT.

This chain uses TRBV6-5 with TRBJ2-7, with D hard to call. With 2 bases removed from V and 0 bases from J, the gap between germline ends came to 8 bases. The CDR3 is made up of 14 amino acids. The V gene's germline CDR1 is MNHEY and CDR2 SVGAGI. DNA for the CDR3: TGTGCCAGCAGTTACGGCCGCGGCTCCTACGAGCAGTACTTC. This translates into CASSYGRGSYEQYF.

Of note for this clone: The CDR3 carries no conserved terminal phenylalanine or tryptophan, so it likely arises from a read error. The chain combines TRBV4-2 with TRBJ2-7; 13 bases match TRBD2. Per the germline V gene, CDR1 is LGHNA and CDR2 is YNFKEQ. V dropped 5 bases and J dropped 5; count of bases not matched to a gene: 9. This CDR3 is 16 amino acids long. In DNA form, the CDR3 reads TGTGCCAGCAGCAAAATACTAGCGGGAGGGATCCACGAGCAGTACCTC. Translation: CASSKILAGGIHEQYL.

The chain combines TRBV5-1 with TRBJ2-7; the match to TRBD2 covers 8 bases. CDR3 size: 15 residues. Unmatched junction bases numbered 4, after V lost 0 bases and J lost 2 bases. Germline values: CDR1 SGHRS, CDR2 YFSETQ. The CDR3 protein is CASSLGTSLAYEQYF. For the CDR3, the DNA is TGCGCCAGCAGCTTGGGGACTAGCTTGGCCTACGAGCAGTACTTC.

The chain joins TRBV5-1 to TRBJ2-7; 8 bases are shared with TRBD2. This CDR3 spans 14 amino acids. Germline V CDR1 and CDR2: SGHRS, YFSETQ. The V segment lost 6 bases and the J segment 4 bases; nucleotides outside the gene matches: 9. Here the CDR3 reads CASKTGLARYEQYF. CDR3 sequence (DNA): TGCGCCAGCAAGACTGGACTAGCCAGGTACGAGCAGTACTTC.

This rearrangement joins TRBV11-2 to TRBJ2-1; possibly TRBD1 or TRBD2 for D (5 bases each). The V end was cut by 1 base, the J end by 9 bases, with 13 bases between. This CDR3 region has 14 residues. CDR1 is SGHAT and CDR2 is FQNNGV in the germline V gene. The CDR3 spells CASSLGGVWGEQFF. The CDR3 DNA follows: TGTGCCAGCAGCTTAGGAGGGGTCTGGGGTGAGCAGTTCTTC.

J is TRBJ2-5 and V is TRBV18; 8 bases fit TRBD1. Near its end, the DNA agrees better with TRBJ2-7, so the J call may be wrong. CDR3 size: 14 residues. Per germline, CDR1 KGHSH and CDR2 LQKENI. CDR3 protein: CASSPGTGSHEQYF. DNA of the CDR3: TGTGCCAGCTCACCTGGGACAGGTAGCCACGAGCAGTACTTC.

The chain carries TRBV28 and TRBJ1-1; D call uncertain. V gave up 7 bases and J gave up 1 base, with 10 bases separating them. The CDR3 loop spans 13 amino acids. The germline V gene has CDR1 MDHEN and CDR2 SYDVKM. CDR3 DNA: TGTGCCAGCAAGCTGGCTGGGAACACTGAAGCTTTCTTT. Translating it yields CASKLAGNTEAFF.

The genes are TRBV20-1 and TRBJ1-2; no clear D gene. The ends were cut back, 5 bases at V and 5 bases at J, with 9 bases in the middle. Looked up from germline, CDR1 is DFQATT and CDR2 is SNEGSKA (reference sequence). The CDR3 spans 11 residues. The CDR3 here is CSASGPYGYTF. The CDR3 nucleotides are TGCAGTGCTTCCGGACCGTATGGCTACACCTTC.

DNA for the CDR3: TGTGCCAGCAGTCCCTCGGGACAGGGGTACAATGAGCAGTTCTTC. This codes for CASSPSGQGYNEQFF. V is TRBV27 and J is TRBJ2-1, with 10 bases that match TRBD1. V was pared by 5 bases and J by 4 bases, with 5 bases of the junction left unmatched. The CDR3 totals 15 residues. Germline V lookup: CDR1 MNHEY, CDR2 SMNVEV (reference sequence).

The gene calls are TRBV18 and TRBJ2-5, with 8 bases matching TRBD1. Gene TRBJ2-7 matches the end of the DNA better, so the J call may be wrong. Per the germline V gene, CDR1 is KGHSH and CDR2 is LQKENI. The CDR3 consists of 14 residues. In nucleotides, the CDR3 is TGTGCCAGCTCACTTCCGGGACAGGACTACGAGCAGTACTTC. This codes for CASSLPGQDYEQYF.

The CDR3 coding sequence is TGCAGCGTTGAAGATCGCGGGGGAGTAGGGACTGAAGCTTTCTTT. The encoded protein is CSVEDRGGVGTEAFF. The V call is TRBV29-1, the J call TRBJ1-1; TRBD1 might be the D (5 bases). The CDR3 spans 15 residues. The V and J ends lost 0 bases and 5 bases respectively, with 16 bases between them. Germline values: CDR1 SQVTM, CDR2 ANQGSEA. Full variable domain (outside the CDR3, taken from reference TRBV29-1 and TRBJ1-1): SAVISQKPSRDICQRGTSLTIQCQVDSQVTMMFWYRQQPGQSLTLIATANQGSEATYESGFVIDKFPISRPNLTFSTLTVSNMSPEDSSIYLCSVEDRGGVGTEAFFGQGTRLTVV.

The rearrangement links TRBV11-2 to TRBJ2-7; the D gene is possibly TRBD2 (5 bases). Per the germline V gene, CDR1 is SGHAT and CDR2 is FQNNGV. The CDR3 extends over 13 amino acids. V was pared by 7 bases and J by 6 bases, with 16 bases between. The chain's CDR3 is CASTTVYRGEQYF. Here the CDR3 DNA reads TGTGCCAGCACCACGGTCTACCGGGGCGAGCAGTACTTC.